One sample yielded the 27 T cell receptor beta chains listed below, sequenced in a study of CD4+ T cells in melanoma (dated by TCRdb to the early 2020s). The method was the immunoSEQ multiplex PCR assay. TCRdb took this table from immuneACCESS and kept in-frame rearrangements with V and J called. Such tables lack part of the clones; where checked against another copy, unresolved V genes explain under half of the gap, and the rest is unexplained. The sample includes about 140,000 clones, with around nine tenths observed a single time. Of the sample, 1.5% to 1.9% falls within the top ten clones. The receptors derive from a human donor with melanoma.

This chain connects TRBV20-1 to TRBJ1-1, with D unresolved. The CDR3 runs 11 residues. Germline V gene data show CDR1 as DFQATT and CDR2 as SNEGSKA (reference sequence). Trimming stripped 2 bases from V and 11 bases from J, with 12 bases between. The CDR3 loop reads CSARTALTAFF. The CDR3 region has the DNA TGCAGTGCTAGAACGGCCCTTACGGCTTTCTTT.

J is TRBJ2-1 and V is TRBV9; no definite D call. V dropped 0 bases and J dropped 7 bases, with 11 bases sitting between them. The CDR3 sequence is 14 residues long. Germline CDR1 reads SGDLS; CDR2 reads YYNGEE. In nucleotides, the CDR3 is TGTGCCAGCAGCGTAGATGGTCGGCGTAATGAGCAGTTCTTC. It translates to CASSVDGRRNEQFF.

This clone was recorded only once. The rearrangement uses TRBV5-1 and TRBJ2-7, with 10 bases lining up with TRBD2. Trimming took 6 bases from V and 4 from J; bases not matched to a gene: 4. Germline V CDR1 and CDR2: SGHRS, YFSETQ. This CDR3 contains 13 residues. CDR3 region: CASTLSGGYEQYF. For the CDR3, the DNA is TGCGCCAGCACCCTTAGCGGGGGGTACGAGCAGTACTTC. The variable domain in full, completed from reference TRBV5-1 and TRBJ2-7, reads KAGVTQTPRYLIKTRGQQVTLSCSPISGHRSVSWYQQTPGQGLQFLFEYFSETQRNKGNFPGRFSGRQFSNSRSEMNVSTLELGDSALYLCASTLSGGYEQYFGPGTRLTVT.

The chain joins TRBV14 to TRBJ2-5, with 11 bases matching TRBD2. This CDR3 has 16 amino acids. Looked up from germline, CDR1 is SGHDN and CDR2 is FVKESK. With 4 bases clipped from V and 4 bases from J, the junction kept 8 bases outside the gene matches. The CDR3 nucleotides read TGTGCCAGCAGCCCCGGGACTAGCGGTGGAGGAGAGACCCAGTACTTC. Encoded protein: CASSPGTSGGGETQYF.

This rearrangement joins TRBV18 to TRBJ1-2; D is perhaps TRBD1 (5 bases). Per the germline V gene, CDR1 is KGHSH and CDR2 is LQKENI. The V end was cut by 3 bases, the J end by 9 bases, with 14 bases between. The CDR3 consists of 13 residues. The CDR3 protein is CASSPWDLRSYTF. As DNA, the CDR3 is TGTGCCAGCTCACCCTGGGACCTAAGGAGCTACACCTTC.

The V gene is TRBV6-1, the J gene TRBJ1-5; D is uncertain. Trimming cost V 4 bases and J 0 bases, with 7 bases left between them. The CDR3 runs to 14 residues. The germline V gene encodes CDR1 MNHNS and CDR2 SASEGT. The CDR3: CASSVTASNQPQHF. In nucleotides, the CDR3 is TGTGCCAGCAGTGTGACGGCTAGCAATCAGCCCCAGCATTTT.

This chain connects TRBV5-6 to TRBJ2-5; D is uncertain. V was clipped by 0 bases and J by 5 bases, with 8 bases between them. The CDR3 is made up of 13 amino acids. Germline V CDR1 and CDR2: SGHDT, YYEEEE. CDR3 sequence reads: CASSLGASETQYF. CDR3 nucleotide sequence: TGTGCCAGCAGCTTGGGAGCGTCGGAGACCCAGTACTTC.

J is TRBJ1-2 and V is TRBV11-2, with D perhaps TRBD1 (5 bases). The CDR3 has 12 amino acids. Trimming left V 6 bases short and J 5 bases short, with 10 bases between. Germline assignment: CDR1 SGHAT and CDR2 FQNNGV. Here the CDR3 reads CASSWDGYGYTF. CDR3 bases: TGTGCCAGCAGTTGGGACGGTTATGGCTACACCTTC. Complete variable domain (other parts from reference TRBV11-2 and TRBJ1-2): EAGVAQSPRYKIIEKRQSVAFWCNPISGHATLYWYQQILGQGPKLLIQFQNNGVVDDSQLPKDRFSAERLKGVDSTLKIQPAKLEDSAVYLCASSWDGYGYTFGSGTRLTVV.

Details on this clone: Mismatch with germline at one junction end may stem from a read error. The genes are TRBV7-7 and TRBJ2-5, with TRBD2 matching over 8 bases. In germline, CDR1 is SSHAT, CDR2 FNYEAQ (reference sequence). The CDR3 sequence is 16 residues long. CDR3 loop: CASSLVGRGGQETQYF. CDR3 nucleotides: TGTGCTAGCAGCTTAGTGGGCCGCGGGGGGCAAGAGACCCAGTACTTC.

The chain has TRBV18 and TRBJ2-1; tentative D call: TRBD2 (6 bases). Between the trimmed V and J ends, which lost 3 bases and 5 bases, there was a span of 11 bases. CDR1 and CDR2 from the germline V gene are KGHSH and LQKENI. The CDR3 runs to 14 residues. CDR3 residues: CASSPESGDNEQFF. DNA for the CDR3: TGTGCCAGCTCACCGGAGTCGGGGGACAATGAGCAGTTCTTC.

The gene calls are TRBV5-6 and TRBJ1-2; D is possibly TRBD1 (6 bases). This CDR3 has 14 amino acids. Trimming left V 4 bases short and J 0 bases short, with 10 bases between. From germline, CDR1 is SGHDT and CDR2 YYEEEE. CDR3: CASSIGQSNYGYTF. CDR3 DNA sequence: TGTGCCAGCAGCATTGGACAGTCTAACTATGGCTACACCTTC. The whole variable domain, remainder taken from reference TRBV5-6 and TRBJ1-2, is DAGVTQSPTHLIKTRGQQVTLRCSPKSGHDTVSWYQQALGQGPQFIFQYYEEEERQRGNFPDRFSGHQFPNYSSELNVNALLLGDSALYLCASSIGQSNYGYTFGSGTRLTVV.

CDR3 sequence reads: CASSSDDLARTDTQYF. CDR3 coding DNA: TGTGCCAGCAGCTCAGACGACCTAGCGAGGACAGATACGCAGTATTTT. The chain combines TRBV9 with TRBJ2-3; tentatively, D is TRBD2 (6 bases). Germline V gives CDR1 SGDLS, CDR2 YYNGEE. The V and J ends lost 4 bases and 3 bases respectively, with 18 bases between them. The CDR3 spans 16 residues.

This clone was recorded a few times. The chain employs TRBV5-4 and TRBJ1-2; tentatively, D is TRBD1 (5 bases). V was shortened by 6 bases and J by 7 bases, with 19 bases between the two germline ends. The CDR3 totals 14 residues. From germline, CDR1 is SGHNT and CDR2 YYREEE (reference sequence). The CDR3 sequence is CASKFSRQSSGYTF. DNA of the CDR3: TGTGCCAGCAAGTTTTCCAGACAGTCCTCTGGCTACACCTTC.

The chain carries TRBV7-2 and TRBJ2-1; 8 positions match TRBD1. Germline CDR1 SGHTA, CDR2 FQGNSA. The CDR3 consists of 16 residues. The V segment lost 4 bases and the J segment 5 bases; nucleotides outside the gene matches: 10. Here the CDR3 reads CASSSRTGNWDNEQFF. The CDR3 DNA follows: TGTGCCAGCAGCTCGAGGACAGGGAATTGGGACAATGAGCAGTTCTTC.

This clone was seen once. CDR3 sequence (DNA): TGTGCCAGCTCACCCTCACTAGCGGATAGCACAGATACGCAGTATTTT. This gives the protein CASSPSLADSTDTQYF. The chain recombines TRBV18 with TRBJ2-3, with 8 positions matching TRBD2. The CDR3 consists of 16 residues. Germline CDR1 KGHSH, CDR2 LQKENI. The V and J ends lost 3 bases and 0 bases, in that order; junction bases with no gene match: 5.

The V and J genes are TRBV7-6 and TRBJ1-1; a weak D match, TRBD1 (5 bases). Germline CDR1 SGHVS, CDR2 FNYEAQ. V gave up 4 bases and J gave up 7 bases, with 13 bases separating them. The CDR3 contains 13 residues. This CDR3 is CASSSNQGLEAFF. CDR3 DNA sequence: TGTGCCAGCAGCTCCAATCAGGGTCTTGAAGCTTTCTTT.

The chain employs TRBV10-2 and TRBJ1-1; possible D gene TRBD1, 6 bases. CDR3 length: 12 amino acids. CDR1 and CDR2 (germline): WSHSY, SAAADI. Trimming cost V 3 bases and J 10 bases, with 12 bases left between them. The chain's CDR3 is CASSDPTGSAFF. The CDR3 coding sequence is TGCGCCAGCAGTGACCCAACAGGGTCAGCTTTCTTT.

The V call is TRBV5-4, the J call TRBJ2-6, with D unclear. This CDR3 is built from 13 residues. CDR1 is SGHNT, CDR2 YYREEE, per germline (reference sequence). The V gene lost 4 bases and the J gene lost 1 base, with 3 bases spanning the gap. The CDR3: CASSRSGANVLTF. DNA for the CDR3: TGTGCCAGCAGCCGTTCTGGGGCCAACGTCCTGACTTTC.

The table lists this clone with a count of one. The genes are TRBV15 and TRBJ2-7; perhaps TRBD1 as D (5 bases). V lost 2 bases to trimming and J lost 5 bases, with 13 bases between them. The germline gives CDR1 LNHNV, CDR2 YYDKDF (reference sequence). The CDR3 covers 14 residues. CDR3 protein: CATSRRPLRDEQYF. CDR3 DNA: TGTGCCACCAGCAGAAGGCCGCTCAGGGACGAGCAGTACTTC.

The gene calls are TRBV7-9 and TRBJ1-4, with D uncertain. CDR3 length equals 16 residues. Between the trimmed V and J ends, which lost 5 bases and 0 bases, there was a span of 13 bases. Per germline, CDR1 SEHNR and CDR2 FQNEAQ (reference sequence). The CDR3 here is CASSPSGSATNEKLFF. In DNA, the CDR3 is TGTGCCAGCAGCCCCTCCGGTTCGGCAACTAATGAAAAACTGTTTTTT.

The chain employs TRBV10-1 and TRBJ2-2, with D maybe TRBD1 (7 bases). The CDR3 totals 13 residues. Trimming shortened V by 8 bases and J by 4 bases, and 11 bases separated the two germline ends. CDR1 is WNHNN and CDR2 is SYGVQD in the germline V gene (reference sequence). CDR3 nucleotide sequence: TGCGCCAGCCAGCAGGGGGGCACCGGGGAGCTGTTTTTT. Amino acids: CASQQGGTGELFF.

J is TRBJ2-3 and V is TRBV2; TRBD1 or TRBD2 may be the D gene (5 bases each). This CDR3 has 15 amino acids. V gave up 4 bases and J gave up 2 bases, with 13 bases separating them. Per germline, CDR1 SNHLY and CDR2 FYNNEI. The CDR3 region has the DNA TGTGCCAGCAGTGCGCAAGGGACGACCACAGATACGCAGTATTTT. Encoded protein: CASSAQGTTTDTQYF.

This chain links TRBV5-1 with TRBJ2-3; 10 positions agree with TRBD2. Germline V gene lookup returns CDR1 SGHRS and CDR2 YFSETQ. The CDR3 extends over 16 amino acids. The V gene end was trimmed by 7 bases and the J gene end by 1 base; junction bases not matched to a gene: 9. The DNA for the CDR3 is TGCGCCAGCTCCAGCGGGGGGGCTCTGGGCACAGATACGCAGTATTTT. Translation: CASSSGGALGTDTQYF.

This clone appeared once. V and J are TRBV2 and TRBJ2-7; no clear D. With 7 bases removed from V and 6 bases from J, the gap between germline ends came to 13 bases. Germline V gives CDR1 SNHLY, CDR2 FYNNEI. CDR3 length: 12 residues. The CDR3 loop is CASMPRVGEQYF. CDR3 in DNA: TGTGCCAGCATGCCACGGGTAGGCGAGCAGTACTTC. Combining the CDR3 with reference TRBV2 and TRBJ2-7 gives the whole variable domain EPEVTQTPSHQVTQMGQEVILRCVPISNHLYFYWYRQILGQKVEFLVSFYNNEISEKSEIFDDQFSVERPDGSNFTLKIRSTKLEDSAMYFCASMPRVGEQYFGPGTRLTVT.

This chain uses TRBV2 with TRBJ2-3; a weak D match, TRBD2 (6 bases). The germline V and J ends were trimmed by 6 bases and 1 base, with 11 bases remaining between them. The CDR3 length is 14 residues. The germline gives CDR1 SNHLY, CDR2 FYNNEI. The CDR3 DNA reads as TGTGCCAGCAGGGGGGGTTGGGGCACAGATACGCAGTATTTT. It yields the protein CASRGGWGTDTQYF.

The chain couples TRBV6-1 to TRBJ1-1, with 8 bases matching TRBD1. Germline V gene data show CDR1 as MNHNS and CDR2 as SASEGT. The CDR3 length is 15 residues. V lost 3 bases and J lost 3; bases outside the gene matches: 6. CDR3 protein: CASSDETGVDTEAFF. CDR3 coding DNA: TGTGCCAGCAGTGACGAGACAGGGGTCGACACTGAAGCTTTCTTT.

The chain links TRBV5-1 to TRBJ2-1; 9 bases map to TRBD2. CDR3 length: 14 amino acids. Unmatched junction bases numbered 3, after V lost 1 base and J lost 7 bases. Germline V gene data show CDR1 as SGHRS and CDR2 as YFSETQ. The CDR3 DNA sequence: TGCGCCAGCAGCTTGCGCGGGGGGGCGAATGAGCAGTTCTTC. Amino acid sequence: CASSLRGGANEQFF.